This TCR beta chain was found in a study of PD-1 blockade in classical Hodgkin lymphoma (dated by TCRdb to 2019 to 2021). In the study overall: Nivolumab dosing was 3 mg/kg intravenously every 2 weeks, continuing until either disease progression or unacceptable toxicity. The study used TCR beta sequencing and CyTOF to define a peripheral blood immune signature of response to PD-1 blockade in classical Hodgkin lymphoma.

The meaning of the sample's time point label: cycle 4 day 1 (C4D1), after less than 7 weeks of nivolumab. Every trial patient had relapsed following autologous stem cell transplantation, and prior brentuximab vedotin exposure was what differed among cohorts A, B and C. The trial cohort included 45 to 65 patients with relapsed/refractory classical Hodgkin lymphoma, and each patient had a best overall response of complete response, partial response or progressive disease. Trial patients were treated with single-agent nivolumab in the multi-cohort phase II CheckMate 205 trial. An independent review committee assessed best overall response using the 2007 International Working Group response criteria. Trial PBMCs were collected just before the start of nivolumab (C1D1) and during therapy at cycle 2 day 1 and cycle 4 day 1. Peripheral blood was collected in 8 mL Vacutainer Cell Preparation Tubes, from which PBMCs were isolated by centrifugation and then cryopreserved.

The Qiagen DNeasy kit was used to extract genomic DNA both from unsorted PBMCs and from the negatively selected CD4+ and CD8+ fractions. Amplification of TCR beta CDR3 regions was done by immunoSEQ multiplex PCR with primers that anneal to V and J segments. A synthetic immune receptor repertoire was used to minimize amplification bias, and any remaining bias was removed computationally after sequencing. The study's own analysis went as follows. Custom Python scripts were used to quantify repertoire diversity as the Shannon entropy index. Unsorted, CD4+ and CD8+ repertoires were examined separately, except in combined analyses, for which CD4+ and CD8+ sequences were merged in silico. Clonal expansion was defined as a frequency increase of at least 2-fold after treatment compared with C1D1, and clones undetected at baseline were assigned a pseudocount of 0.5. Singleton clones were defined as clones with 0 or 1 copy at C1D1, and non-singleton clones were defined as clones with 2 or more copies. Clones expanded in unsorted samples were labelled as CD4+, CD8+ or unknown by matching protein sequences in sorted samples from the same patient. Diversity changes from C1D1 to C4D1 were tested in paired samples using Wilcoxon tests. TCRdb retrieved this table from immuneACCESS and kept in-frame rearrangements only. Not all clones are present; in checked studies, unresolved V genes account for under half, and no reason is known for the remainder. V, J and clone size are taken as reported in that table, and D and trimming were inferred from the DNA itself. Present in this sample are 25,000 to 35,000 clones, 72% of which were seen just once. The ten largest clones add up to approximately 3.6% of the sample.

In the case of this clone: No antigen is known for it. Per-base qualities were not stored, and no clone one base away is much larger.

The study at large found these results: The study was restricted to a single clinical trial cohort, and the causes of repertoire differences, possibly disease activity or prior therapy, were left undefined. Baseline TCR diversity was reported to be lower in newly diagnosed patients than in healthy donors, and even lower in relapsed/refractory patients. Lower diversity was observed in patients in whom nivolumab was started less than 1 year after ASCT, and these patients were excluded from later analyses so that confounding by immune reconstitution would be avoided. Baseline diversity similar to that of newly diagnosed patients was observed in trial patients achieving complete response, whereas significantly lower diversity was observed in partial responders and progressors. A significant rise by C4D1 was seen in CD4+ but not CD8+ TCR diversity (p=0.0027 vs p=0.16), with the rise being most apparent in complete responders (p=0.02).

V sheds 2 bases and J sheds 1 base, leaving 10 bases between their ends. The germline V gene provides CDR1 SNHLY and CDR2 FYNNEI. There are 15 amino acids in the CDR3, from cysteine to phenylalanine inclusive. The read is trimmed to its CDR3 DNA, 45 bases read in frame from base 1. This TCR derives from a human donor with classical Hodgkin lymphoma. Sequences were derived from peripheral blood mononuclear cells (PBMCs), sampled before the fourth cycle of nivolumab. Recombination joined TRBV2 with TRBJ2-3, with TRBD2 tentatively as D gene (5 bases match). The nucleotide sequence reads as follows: TGTGCCAGCAGTGAACGAGGGATCGGCACAGATACGCAGTATTTT. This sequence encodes CASSERGIGTDTQYF.